This T cell receptor beta chain was identified in a study of T cells in Graves' hyperthyroidism and ophthalmopathy. As for the study in general: At the time of initial diagnosis and before any treatment, peripheral blood was collected.

Investigators excluded patients with uncontrolled infection, other autoimmune disease, pregnancy or lactation. This clonotype was counted many times. As yet, its antigen is unknown. TCR beta CDR3 regions were amplified from RNA. With the HTBI primer set, the TCR CDR3 went through a first round of RT-PCR. TCRdb redid the calling of the multiplex PCR reads with MiXCR, one entry per CDR3 protein. Here the sample spans about 740,000 distinct CDR3 sequences, approximately 15% being singletons. V lost 1 base to trimming and J lost 4 bases; unmatched junction nucleotides: 4. Germline-derived CDR1 and CDR2 are DFQATT and SNEGSKA (reference sequence). This CDR3 has 14 amino acids. Points from the study as a whole: Most thyroid-expanded clonotypes above 0.001 were also found in blood. Progression to ophthalmopathy was predicted a median of 6.5 months early.

The source material was blood. The chain uses TRBV20-1 and TRBJ1-5; 7 bases are shared with TRBD1. The receptor was derived from a young woman with Graves' hyperthyroidism. The CDR3 reads CSARAGTVNQPQHF. The CDR3 region has the DNA TGCAGTGCTAGAGCCGGGACAGTGAATCAGCCCCAGCATTTT.